This T cell receptor (beta chain) was profiled in a study of response to subunit inactivated influenza vaccine. Study-level findings and limits: Every seasonal influenza vaccination brings in few new T cells, the authors suggested.

A single count supports this clonotype. Its target is not known. One entry per CDR3 protein results from TCRdb running MiXCR on the RT-PCR reads. The sample holds 550,000 to 600,000 distinct CDR3 sequences, approximately 12% seen once. Losses at the gene ends were 4 bases for V and 4 bases for J; bases not matched to a gene: 10. CDR1 is LNHNV and CDR2 is YYDKDF in the germline V gene (reference sequence). The CDR3 runs to 16 residues. The clonotype was recovered from a man aged 50-59 years who received an inactivated influenza vaccine. Sequenced material: PBMCs from blood, taken on the day of vaccination. This chain links TRBV15 with TRBJ2-5, with 9 bases aligning to TRBD2. The CDR3 sequence is CATSKTAGGGLETQYF. The CDR3 coding sequence is TGTGCCACCAGCAAAACGGCGGGAGGGGGTTTAGAGACCCAGTACTTC.